One and the same sample provided the 25 T cell receptor beta chains below, sequenced in a study of T cells expressing NK-cell markers. Reanalyzing the 5' RACE reads, TCRdb keeps one entry per CDR3 protein, without DNA. The table for this sample gives around 140,000 distinct CDR3 sequences. Material: blood T cells: a sorted CD56 or NKG2C T cell subset, CD4+ or CD8+ T cells, or bulk PBMC T cells (not recorded which). These receptor sequences come from a young man in good health.

J is TRBJ2-1 and V is TRBV28; the D gene TCRdb calls, TRBD1, cannot be checked with no DNA. CDR1 and CDR2 from the germline V gene are MDHEN and SYDVKM. The CDR3 runs to 15 residues. CDR3 region: CASSYGTLGVDEQFF.

The rearrangement links TRBV12-3 or TRBV12-4 to TRBJ2-1; the TCRdb D gene call, TRBD2, has no DNA to confirm it. The CDR3 totals 15 residues. The CDR3 reads CASSLAGGTYNEQFF.

The chain links TRBV14 to TRBJ2-5. The CDR3 spans 17 residues. Germline V lookup: CDR1 SGHDN, CDR2 FVKESK. Here the CDR3 reads CASSPYLKETSRETQYF.

V usage is TRBV6-5 and J usage is TRBJ1-2; TCRdb outputs TRBD1, but without DNA this stays unchecked. Germline CDR1 and CDR2: MNHEY and SVGAGI. The CDR3 sequence is 16 residues long. The CDR3 here is CASSTTPIDPNYGYTF.

V usage is TRBV7-2 and J usage is TRBJ2-7. Per the germline V gene, CDR1 is SGHTA and CDR2 is FQGNSA. The CDR3 is 16 residues long. CDR3 region: CASSLDVSVGSYEQYF. Together with reference TRBV7-2 and TRBJ2-7, the CDR3 gives the full variable domain: GAGVSQSPSNKVTEKGKDVELRCDPISGHTALYWYRQSLGQGLEFLIYFQGNSAPDKSGLPSDRFSAERTGGSVSTLTIQRTQQEDSAVYLCASSLDVSVGSYEQYFGPGTRLTVT.

This chain uses TRBV11-2 with TRBJ2-5; TCRdb calls TRBD1, which cannot be checked without DNA. In germline, CDR1 is SGHAT, CDR2 FQNNGV. The CDR3 has 14 residues. The CDR3 loop is CASGGIWAQETQYF.

The chain is built from TRBV6-1 and TRBJ2-1; TCRdb's assignment of TRBD2 cannot be checked, as there is no DNA. The CDR3 spans 16 residues. In germline, CDR1 is MNHNS, CDR2 SASEGT. The CDR3 here is CASSPSGRPSYNEQFF.

The chain combines TRBV24-1 with TRBJ2-5; with no DNA, the TCRdb D assignment of TRBD1 cannot be verified. Germline CDR1 is KGHDR and CDR2 is SFDVKD. This CDR3 has 15 residues. CDR3 residues: CATSEFGTQGETQYF.

V is TRBV12-3 or TRBV12-4 and J is TRBJ2-1; the D call from TCRdb, TRBD2, cannot be confirmed without DNA. The CDR3 runs to 20 residues. Here the CDR3 reads CASSLVGRLAVGSSYNEQFF.

V is TRBV7-7 and J is TRBJ2-1; there is no DNA to check the TCRdb D call of TRBD1. This CDR3 comprises 14 residues. Germline CDR1 and CDR2: SSHAT and FNYEAQ (reference sequence). Here the CDR3 reads CASSLNQGAYEQFF.

The chain links TRBV14 to TRBJ1-1; TCRdb returns TRBD1, unconfirmable since there is no DNA. This CDR3 has 15 amino acids. CDR1 SGHDN and CDR2 FVKESK come from the germline V gene. Here the CDR3 reads CASSPLGTGGSEAFF.

The chain carries TRBV6-2 or TRBV6-3 and TRBJ2-1; TCRdb picks TRBD1, but there is no DNA to check that call. This CDR3 is 15 amino acids long. CDR1 and CDR2 from the germline V gene are MNHEY and SVGEGT. CDR3 in amino acids: CASSPGQGAGHEQFF.

The chain couples TRBV7-6 to TRBJ2-2; the D gene TCRdb calls, TRBD1, cannot be checked with no DNA. The CDR3 has 19 residues. Germline-derived CDR1 and CDR2 are SGHVS and FNYEAQ. The CDR3 spells CASSLTIGQGRLNTGELFF.

The CDR3 reads CAISASLTDTQYF. The genes are TRBV10-3 and TRBJ2-3. The CDR3 has 13 amino acids. CDR1 and CDR2 (germline): ENHRY, SYGVKD.

The chain couples TRBV27 to TRBJ2-2; the TCRdb D gene call, TRBD2, has no DNA to confirm it. The germline V gene encodes CDR1 MNHEY and CDR2 SMNVEV (reference sequence). The CDR3 totals 13 residues. CDR3: CASSPLGAGELFF.

This chain joins TRBV4-3 and TRBJ2-7; as DNA is missing, the TRBD1 call by TCRdb cannot be tested. In germline, CDR1 is LGHNA, CDR2 YSLEER. The CDR3 totals 16 residues. CDR3 loop: CASSPSHGPGASEQYF.

V and J are TRBV7-2 and TRBJ1-1; the TRBD1 assignment by TCRdb is unverifiable without DNA. The CDR3 contains 13 residues. Germline CDR1 SGHTA, CDR2 FQGNSA. The CDR3 is CASSRIQGPEAFF.

The chain is built from TRBV20-1 and TRBJ2-7; TCRdb gives TRBD2 as the D gene, but with no DNA this cannot be confirmed. The CDR3 has 15 residues. Germline V gives CDR1 DFQATT, CDR2 SNEGSKA (reference sequence). The CDR3 spells CSAISPASGSYEQYF.

This sequence joins TRBV30 and TRBJ2-1; lacking DNA, the TRBD1 call made by TCRdb goes unchecked. This CDR3 contains 15 residues. Germline CDR1 GTSNPN, CDR2 SVGIG (reference sequence). This CDR3 reads CAWSLGTGGSNEQFF.

The rearrangement uses TRBV6-5 and TRBJ2-3; TCRdb's assignment of TRBD1 cannot be checked, as there is no DNA. CDR3 length: 12 amino acids. CDR1 is MNHEY, CDR2 SVGAGI, per germline. This CDR3 is CASTPGGGTQYF.

The rearrangement links TRBV18 to TRBJ2-2; TCRdb lists TRBD2, though no DNA is available to test this call. Germline V gene sequence: CDR1 KGHSH, CDR2 LQKENI. CDR3 size: 16 residues. CDR3 sequence reads: CASLPLGLENTGELFF.

The gene calls are TRBV12-3 or TRBV12-4 and TRBJ2-1; TCRdb's assignment of TRBD1 cannot be checked, as there is no DNA. The CDR3 runs to 14 residues. The CDR3 sequence: CASSPGTGSNEQFF.

This chain joins TRBV20-1 and TRBJ2-1; the D gene TCRdb calls, TRBD2, cannot be checked with no DNA. CDR3 size: 18 residues. Germline V gene sequence: CDR1 DFQATT, CDR2 SNEGSKA (reference sequence). CDR3 sequence reads: CSAQPGLAFRSSYNEQFF.

The rearrangement uses TRBV19 and TRBJ2-7. The CDR3 loop spans 12 amino acids. CDR1 is LNHDA and CDR2 is SQIVND in the germline V gene (reference sequence). The CDR3 loop reads CASSAGPYEQYF. The whole variable domain, remainder taken from reference TRBV19 and TRBJ2-7, is DGGITQSPKYLFRKEGQNVTLSCEQNLNHDAMYWYRQDPGQGLRLIYYSQIVNDFQKGDIAEGYSVSREKKESFPLTVTSAQKNPTAFYLCASSAGPYEQYFGPGTRLTVT.

This chain connects TRBV4-1 to TRBJ2-1; TCRdb selects TRBD2, and the lack of DNA leaves this call unchecked. Germline V lookup: CDR1 MGHRA, CDR2 YSYEKL. This CDR3 comprises 15 residues. The CDR3 sequence: CASSQVSGRGDEQFF.